This T cell receptor beta chain was sequenced for a study of blood T cell repertoires in COVID-19. Turning to the study itself: Donors in the United States, Italy and Spain gave samples during acute or convalescent COVID-19.

This clone was seen once. Germline V lookup: CDR1 KGHSH, CDR2 LQKENI. Trimming pared 3 bases from V and 2 bases from J, leaving 10 bases between. This CDR3 has 14 amino acids. Authors' analysis steps: Using reference gene primer amplification, nucleated cell counts were estimated. Only in-frame clones appear in the TCRdb table, and some are missing; sequencing was by immunoSEQ multiplex PCR. The V and J calls and clone size come from that table; D and trimming were worked out from the DNA. Of around 310,000 clones in the sample, about 90% were seen once. Cohort assignment relied on participant-reported clinical history. In Cohort 3, a recovered donor had either two negative PCRs, clearance, or symptom resolution.

The TCR comes from a woman aged 25 to 39 who had recovered from COVID-19. The chain joins TRBV18 to TRBJ1-1; D unresolved. The sequenced sample consisted of PBMCs or T cells enriched from blood (not recorded which). CDR3 sequence: CASSPGISNTEAFF. For the CDR3, the DNA is TGTGCCAGCTCACCCGGGATTTCAAACACTGAAGCTTTCTTT.